The clone carrying this T cell receptor beta chain was recorded a few times. The antigen is undetermined. The sample belongs to a study of response to subunit inactivated influenza vaccine. Study outcomes and limitations: After each seasonal influenza vaccination, few new T cells are recruited, the authors suggested.

TCRdb re-analysed the RT-PCR reads in MiXCR, keeping a single row per CDR3 protein. The sample carries about 240,000 distinct CDR3 sequences, 12% recorded once. The V gene's germline CDR1 is SGHTA and CDR2 FQGNSA. Losses at the gene ends were 2 bases for V and 1 base for J; bases not matched to a gene: 3. The CDR3 is made up of 15 amino acids. The sequenced sample was non-naive T cells sorted from PBMCs, obtained around 15 days before vaccination. This TCR derives from a man aged 50 to 60 who received an inactivated influenza vaccine. The V call is TRBV7-2, the J call TRBJ1-1, with TRBD1 identical over 8 bases. CDR3 amino acids: CASSLWGTGNTEAFF. Here the CDR3 DNA reads TGTGCCAGCAGCTTATGGGGGACAGGGAACACTGAAGCTTTCTTT.